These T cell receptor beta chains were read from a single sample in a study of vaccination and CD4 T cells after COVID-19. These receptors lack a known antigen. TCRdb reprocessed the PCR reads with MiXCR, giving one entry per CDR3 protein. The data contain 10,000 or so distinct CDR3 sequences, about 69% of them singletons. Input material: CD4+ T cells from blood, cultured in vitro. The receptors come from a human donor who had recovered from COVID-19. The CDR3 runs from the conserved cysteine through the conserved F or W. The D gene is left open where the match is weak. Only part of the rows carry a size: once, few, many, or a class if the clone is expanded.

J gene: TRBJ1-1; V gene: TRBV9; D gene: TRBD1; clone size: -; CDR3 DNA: TGTGCCAGCAGCTCCGGACAGGCCCACTACGGCACTGAAGCTTTCTTT; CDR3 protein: CASSSGQAHYGTEAFF
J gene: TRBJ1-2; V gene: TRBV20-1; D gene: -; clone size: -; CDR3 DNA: TGCAGTTCCTTTCACTATGGCTACACCTTC; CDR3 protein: CSSFHYGYTF
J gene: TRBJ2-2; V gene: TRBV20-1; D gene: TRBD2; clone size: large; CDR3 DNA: TGCAGTGCTAGGGGACTAGCGGGAGTTCTCACCGGGGAGCTGTTTTTT; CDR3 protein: CSARGLAGVLTGELFF
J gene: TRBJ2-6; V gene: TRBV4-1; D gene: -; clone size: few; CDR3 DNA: TGCGCCAGCAGCCAAGGTCAGGTCTGGAGCTCTGGGGCCAACGTCCTGACTTTC; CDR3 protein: CASSQGQVWSSGANVLTF
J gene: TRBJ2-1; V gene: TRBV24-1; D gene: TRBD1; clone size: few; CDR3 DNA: TGTGCCACCAGTGATCCGACCGGACGGACAGGGGAGCAGTTCTTC; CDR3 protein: CATSDPTGRTGEQFF
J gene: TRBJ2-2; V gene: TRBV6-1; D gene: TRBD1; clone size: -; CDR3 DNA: TGTGCCAGCACAAAGGACAGGCGCAACACCGGGGAGCTGTTTTTT; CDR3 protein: CASTKDRRNTGELFF
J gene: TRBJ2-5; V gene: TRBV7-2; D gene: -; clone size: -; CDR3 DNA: TGTGCCAGCAGCTTAGCGTTCTCCCGGGGGGAGACCCAGTACTTC; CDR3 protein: CASSLAFSRGETQYF
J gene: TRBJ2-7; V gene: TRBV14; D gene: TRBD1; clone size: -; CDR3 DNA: TGTGCCAGCAGGAAAGGGGGACAGGGTTTACACGAGCAGTACTTC; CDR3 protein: CASRKGGQGLHEQYF
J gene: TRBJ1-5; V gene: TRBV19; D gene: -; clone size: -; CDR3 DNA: TGTGCCAGCCTTCTAATGTCAGGGAGCAATCAGCCCCAGCATTTT; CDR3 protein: CASLLMSGSNQPQHF
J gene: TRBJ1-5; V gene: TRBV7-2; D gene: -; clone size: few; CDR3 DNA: TGTGCCAGCAGCTTAGCGCCTGGGCAGGGTGATCAGCCCCAGCATTTT; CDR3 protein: CASSLAPGQGDQPQHF
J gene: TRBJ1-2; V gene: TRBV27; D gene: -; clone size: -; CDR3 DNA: TGTGCCAGCAGTTTCGGTGGAGATGATGGCTACACCTTC; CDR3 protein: CASSFGGDDGYTF
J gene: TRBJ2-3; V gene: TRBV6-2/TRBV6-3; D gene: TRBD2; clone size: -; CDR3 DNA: TGTGCCAGCAGGAGGGGCCTGGCGGGAGAATTCACAGATACGCAGTATTTT; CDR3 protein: CASRRGLAGEFTDTQYF
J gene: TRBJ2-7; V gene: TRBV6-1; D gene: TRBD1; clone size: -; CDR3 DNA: TGTGCCAGTTCTATGACAGGGTATAACGAGCAGTACTTC; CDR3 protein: CASSMTGYNEQYF
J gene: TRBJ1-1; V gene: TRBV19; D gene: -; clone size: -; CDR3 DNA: TGTGCCAGTAGTATAGATCGGGTTGCGACTGAAGCTTTCTTT; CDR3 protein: CASSIDRVATEAFF
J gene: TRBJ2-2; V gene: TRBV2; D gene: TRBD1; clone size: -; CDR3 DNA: TGTGCCAGCCACGGGACAGGTCCCCCGACAGGGGAGCTGTTTTTT; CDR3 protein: CASHGTGPPTGELFF
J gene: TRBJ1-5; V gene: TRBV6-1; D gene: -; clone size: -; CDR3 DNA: TGTGCCAGCAGTCGGGGCAATCAGCCCCAGCATTTT; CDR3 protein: CASSRGNQPQHF
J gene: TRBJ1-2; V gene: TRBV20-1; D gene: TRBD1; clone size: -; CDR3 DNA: TGCAGTGCAAGGGGCCAGGGACAGAGCGACTATGGCTACACCTTC; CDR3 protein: CSARGQGQSDYGYTF
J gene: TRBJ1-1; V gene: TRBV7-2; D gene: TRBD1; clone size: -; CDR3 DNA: TGTGCCAGCAGCTTACAGGTGCCGGGACAGGGCGAATCGTTT; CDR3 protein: CASSLQVPGQGESF
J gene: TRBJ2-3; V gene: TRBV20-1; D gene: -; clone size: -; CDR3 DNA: TGCAGTGCTAGAGGTATAACTAGCACAGATACGCAGTATTTT; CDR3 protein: CSARGITSTDTQYF
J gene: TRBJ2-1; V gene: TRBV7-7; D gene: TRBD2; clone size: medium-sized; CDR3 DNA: TGTGCCAGCAGCTTAGTAGGACTAGCGGCCTCCAATGAGCAGTTCTTC; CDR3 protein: CASSLVGLAASNEQFF
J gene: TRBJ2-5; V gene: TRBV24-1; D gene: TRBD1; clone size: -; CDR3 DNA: TGTGCCACCAGTGATACAACAGGGGTCCAAGAGACCCAGTACTTC; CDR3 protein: CATSDTTGVQETQYF
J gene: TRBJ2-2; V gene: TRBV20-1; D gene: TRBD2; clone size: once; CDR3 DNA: TGCAGTGCTGTTAGCGGGAGGAGGGGCGGGGAGCTGTTTTTT; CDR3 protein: CSAVSGRRGGELFF
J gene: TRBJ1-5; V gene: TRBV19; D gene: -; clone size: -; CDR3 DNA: TGTGTACCTGGGGGTCAGCCCCAGCATTTT; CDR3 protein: CVPGGQPQHF
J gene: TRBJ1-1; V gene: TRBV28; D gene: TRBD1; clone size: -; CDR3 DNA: TGTGCCAGCAGTTTATCCTTGACAGGGAGGGGGACTGAAGCTTTCTTT; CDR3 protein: CASSLSLTGRGTEAFF
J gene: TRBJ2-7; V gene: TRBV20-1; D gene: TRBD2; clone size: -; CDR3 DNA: TGCAGGGGAGATAGCGGGAGGGAATTCTCCTACGAGCAGTACTTC; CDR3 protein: CRGDSGREFSYEQYF
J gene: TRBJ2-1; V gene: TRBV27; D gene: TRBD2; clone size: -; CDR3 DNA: TGTGCCAGCAGCTTAGGACTAGCGGGAGGCCGTGGGGAGCAGTTCTTC; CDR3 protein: CASSLGLAGGRGEQFF
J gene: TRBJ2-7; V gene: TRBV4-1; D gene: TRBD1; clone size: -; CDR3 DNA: TGCGCCAGCAGCCAAGAAGGACAGGGGGCCTACGAGCAGTACTTC; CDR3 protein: CASSQEGQGAYEQYF
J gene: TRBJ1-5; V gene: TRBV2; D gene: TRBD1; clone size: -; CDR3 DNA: TGTGCCAGCAGAGCGGACAGGGATGGGTATCAGCCCCAGCATTTT; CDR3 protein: CASRADRDGYQPQHF
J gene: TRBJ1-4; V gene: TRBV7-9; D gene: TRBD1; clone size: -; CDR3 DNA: TGTGCCAGCAGACCCCAGGGGGACGAAAAACTGTTTTTT; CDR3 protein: CASRPQGDEKLFF
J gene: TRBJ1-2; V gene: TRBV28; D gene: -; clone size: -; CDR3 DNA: TGTGCCAGCACACGACGGACTGACTACGCCTTC; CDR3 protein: CASTRRTDYAF
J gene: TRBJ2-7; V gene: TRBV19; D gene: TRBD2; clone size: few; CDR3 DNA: TGTGCCAGTAGTCTAAGGACTAGCGGGAACGAGCAGTACTTC; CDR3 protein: CASSLRTSGNEQYF
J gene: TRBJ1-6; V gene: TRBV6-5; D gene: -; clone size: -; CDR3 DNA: TGTGCCAGCAGTTATCTGGTGAATTCACCCCTCCACTTT; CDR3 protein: CASSYLVNSPLHF
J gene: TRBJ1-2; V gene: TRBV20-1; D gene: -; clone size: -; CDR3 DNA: TGCAGTGCTAGAGATCGGGCAGGGGTAAACTATGGCTACACCTTC; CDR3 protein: CSARDRAGVNYGYTF
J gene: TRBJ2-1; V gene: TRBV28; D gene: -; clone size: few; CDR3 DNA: TGTGCCAGCAGTCAGGATCTTCGAGGGCAGTTCTTC; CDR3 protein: CASSQDLRGQFF
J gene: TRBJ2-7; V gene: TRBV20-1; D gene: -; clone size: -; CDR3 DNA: TGCAGTGTGAAGGAGACCCACGAGCAGTACTTC; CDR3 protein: CSVKETHEQYF
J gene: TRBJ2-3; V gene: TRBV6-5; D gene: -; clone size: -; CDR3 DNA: TGTGCCAGCAGTTACTCGGAGGGGCGTATGGCCACAGATACGCAGTATTTT; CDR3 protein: CASSYSEGRMATDTQYF
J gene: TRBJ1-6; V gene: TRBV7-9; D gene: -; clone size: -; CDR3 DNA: TGTGCCAGCAGCCTCTTGACCGTAACGATGAACAGGAGCTCCTATAATTCACCCCTCCACTTT; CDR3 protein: CASSLLTVTMNRSSYNSPLHF
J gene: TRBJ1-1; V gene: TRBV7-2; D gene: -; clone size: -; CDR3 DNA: TGTGCCAGCAGCTTAGCAAGGACAAGCACTGAAGCTTTCTTT; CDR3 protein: CASSLARTSTEAFF
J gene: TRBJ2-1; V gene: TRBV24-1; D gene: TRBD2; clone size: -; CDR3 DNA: TGTGCCACCAGTGATCCCAGCCCGACTAGCGGGAGGGTAAATGAGCAGTTCTTC; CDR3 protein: CATSDPSPTSGRVNEQFF
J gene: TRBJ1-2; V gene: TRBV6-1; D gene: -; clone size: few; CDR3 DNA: TGTGCCAGCAGCGCCCTCGACAGGCCCGCTAGAGGCTACACCTTC; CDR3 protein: CASSALDRPARGYTF
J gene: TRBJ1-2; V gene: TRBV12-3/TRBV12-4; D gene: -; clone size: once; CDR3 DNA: TGTGCCAGCAGTTTCCGGGGAAACTATGGCTACACCTTC; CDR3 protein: CASSFRGNYGYTF
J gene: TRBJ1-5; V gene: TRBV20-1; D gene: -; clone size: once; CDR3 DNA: TGCAGTGCTAGAGTAACGACCGCCTATTTTAATCAGCCCCAGCATTTT; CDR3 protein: CSARVTTAYFNQPQHF
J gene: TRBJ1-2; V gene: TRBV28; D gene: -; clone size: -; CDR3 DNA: TGTGCCAGCAGTAAGACAGTCTATGGCTACACCTTC; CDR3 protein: CASSKTVYGYTF
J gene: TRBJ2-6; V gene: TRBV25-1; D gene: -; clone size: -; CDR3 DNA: TGTGCCAGCAGTGATGCGACAGCCAATGGGGCCAACGTCCTGACTTTC; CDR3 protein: CASSDATANGANVLTF
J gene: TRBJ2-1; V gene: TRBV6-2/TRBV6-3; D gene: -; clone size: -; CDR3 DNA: TGTGCCAGCATTCCAAGGGCTTCATACAATGAGCAGTTCTTC; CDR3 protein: CASIPRASYNEQFF
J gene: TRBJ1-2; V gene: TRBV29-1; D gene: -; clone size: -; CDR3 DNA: TGCAGCGTTTCAGGAGGCGGCCTACGAGGCTACACCTTC; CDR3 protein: CSVSGGGLRGYTF
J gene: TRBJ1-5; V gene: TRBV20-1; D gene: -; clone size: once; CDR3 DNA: TGCAGTGCTAGAGGTACATTGCCCAACAATCAGCCCCAGCATTTT; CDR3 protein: CSARGTLPNNQPQHF
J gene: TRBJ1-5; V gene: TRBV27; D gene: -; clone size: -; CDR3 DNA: TGTGCCAGCAGTACACAGGGAGGCGTTCAGCCCCAGCATTTT; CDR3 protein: CASSTQGGVQPQHF
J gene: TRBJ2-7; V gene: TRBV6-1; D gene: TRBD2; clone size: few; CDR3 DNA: TGTGCCAGCAAAGGTAGCGGGACGTGGGTCTACGAGCAGTACTTC; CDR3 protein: CASKGSGTWVYEQYF
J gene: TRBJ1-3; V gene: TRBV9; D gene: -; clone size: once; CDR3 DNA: TGTGCCAGCAGCCCCGGGGACGACTCTGGAAACACCATATATTTT; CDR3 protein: CASSPGDDSGNTIYF
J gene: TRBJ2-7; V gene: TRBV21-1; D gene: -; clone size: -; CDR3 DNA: TGTGCCAGCAGCCCGACCTCCTACGAGCAGTACTTC; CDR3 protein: CASSPTSYEQYF
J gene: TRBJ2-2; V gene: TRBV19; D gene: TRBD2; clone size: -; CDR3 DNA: TGTGCCAGTCGGGGGGGGGGGACGTCCCCCACCGGGGAGCTGTTTTTT; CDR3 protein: CASRGGGTSPTGELFF
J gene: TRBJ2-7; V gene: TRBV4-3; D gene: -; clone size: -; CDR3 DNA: TGCGCCAGCAGCCAAGATCTTGGACCCTTATACTCCTACGAGCAGTACTTC; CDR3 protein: CASSQDLGPLYSYEQYF
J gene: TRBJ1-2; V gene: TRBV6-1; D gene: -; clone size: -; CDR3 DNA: TGTGCCAGCAGCCGATCAGATGCCGCTTATGATGGCTACACCTTC; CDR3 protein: CASSRSDAAYDGYTF